The 32 T cell receptor beta chains below come from one sample, sequenced in a study of T cell repertoires and HLA-DP antigens (dated by TCRdb to between 2018 and 2020). Their recognized antigens are unknown. Receptor amplification or capture employed the immunoSEQ multiplex PCR assay. Drawn from immuneACCESS, this table holds only the in-frame rearrangements with V and J called that TCRdb kept. Clones are partly lost; checked studies trace under half to an unresolved V gene and leave the rest unexplained. For this sample there are 85,000 to 90,000 clones; 86% appear just once. About 1.7% of the sample lies in the top ten. Sequencing was performed on CD4+ T cells from PBMCs. The receptors come from a man aged 45-60 years in good health and CMV-seronegative.

The V call is TRBV7-6, the J call TRBJ2-2; weak D call: TRBD1 (5 bases). CDR1 SGHVS and CDR2 FNYEAQ come from the germline V gene. CDR3 length: 18 amino acids. V shed 3 bases and J shed 0 bases, with 17 bases lying between them. The CDR3 nucleotides read TGTGCCAGCAGCTTTTCGCTAACGGGCAGGGCGAACACCGGGGAGCTGTTTTTT. Protein product: CASSFSLTGRANTGELFF.

The rearrangement links TRBV2 to TRBJ2-5; D is unresolved. The CDR3 has 11 residues. Germline V gene lookup returns CDR1 SNHLY and CDR2 FYNNEI. V was shortened by 3 bases and J by 6 bases, with 5 bases between the two germline ends. CDR3 in amino acids: CASSDLKTQYF. The DNA for the CDR3 is TGTGCCAGCAGTGACTTGAAGACCCAGTACTTC.

This clone was counted between two and nine times. The V and J genes are TRBV5-1 and TRBJ1-1, with TRBD1 matching over 9 bases. The V segment lost 7 bases and the J segment 3 bases; nucleotides outside the gene matches: 1. Germline values: CDR1 SGHRS, CDR2 YFSETQ. The length of the CDR3 is 12 residues. The DNA of the CDR3 is TGCGCCAGCGGGACAGGGTACACTGAAGCTTTCTTT. Translation: CASGTGYTEAFF.

The CDR3 region has the DNA TGTGCCAGCAGCATGTACGACAGGGGCGGCTACACCTTC. Its translation is CASSMYDRGGYTF. V is TRBV7-2 and J is TRBJ1-2; 8 bases match TRBD1. V shed 5 bases, J shed 8 bases, and the junction held 7 bases outside the gene matches. The CDR3 has 13 amino acids. Looked up from germline, CDR1 is SGHTA and CDR2 is FQGNSA.

This sequence joins TRBV4-3 and TRBJ1-4; D is perhaps TRBD1 (5 bases). This CDR3 is 17 amino acids long. V was shortened by 3 bases and J by 0 bases, with 14 bases between the two germline ends. Germline loops: CDR1 LGHNA, CDR2 YSLEER. CDR3 bases: TGCGCCAGCAGCCATCGGAGAGGGGTTGCAACTAATGAAAAACTGTTTTTT. It is translated as CASSHRRGVATNEKLFF.

This chain connects TRBV7-2 to TRBJ2-7; possible D gene TRBD2, 6 bases. The CDR3 is 15 residues long. The germline CDR1 and CDR2 sequences are SGHTA and FQGNSA. Trimming cost V 1 base and J 2 bases, with 12 bases left between them. CDR3 coding DNA: TGTGCCAGCAGCTTAGATGGTAGCGGAGCCTACGAGCAGTACTTC. It yields the protein CASSLDGSGAYEQYF.

The rearrangement joins TRBV5-1 to TRBJ2-7; D is unclear. Between the trimmed V and J ends, which lost 5 bases and 0 bases, there was a span of 12 bases. Per germline, CDR1 SGHRS and CDR2 YFSETQ. This CDR3 comprises 14 residues. The CDR3 region has the DNA TGCGCCAGCAGACGACTCCCCAGCTCCTACGAGCAGTACTTC. Protein product: CASRRLPSSYEQYF.

The count of this clone is one. The CDR3 loop reads CASSVDRDDWSGYTF. CDR3 nucleotides: TGTGCCAGCTCAGTAGACAGGGACGATTGGAGTGGCTACACCTTC. This chain uses TRBV18 with TRBJ1-2; 7 bases match TRBD1. The CDR3 loop spans 15 amino acids. The J segment lost 7 bases and the V segment lost 5 bases, leaving 13 bases of the junction unmatched. From germline, CDR1 is KGHSH and CDR2 LQKENI.

The chain uses TRBV27 and TRBJ1-2; a possible D gene is TRBD1 (6 bases). This CDR3 spans 15 amino acids. Trimming took off 5 bases at V and 5 bases at J, with 18 bases between the two ends. The germline V gene has CDR1 MNHEY and CDR2 SMNVEV (reference sequence). CDR3 loop: CASSSPQGSGYGYTF. As DNA, the CDR3 is TGTGCCAGCAGTAGCCCTCAGGGGAGCGGGTATGGCTACACCTTC.

V usage is TRBV25-1 and J usage is TRBJ2-3; 9 bases match TRBD2. CDR3 length: 14 amino acids. Germline-derived CDR1 and CDR2 are MGHDK and SYGVNS. The V segment lost 3 bases and the J segment 8 bases; nucleotides outside the gene matches: 6. The CDR3 sequence: CASSEVGLAPTQYF. In DNA form, the CDR3 reads TGTGCCAGCAGTGAGGTGGGACTAGCTCCTACGCAGTATTTT. Looking up the rest from reference TRBV25-1 and TRBJ2-3 gives the full variable domain: EADIYQTPRYLVIGTGKKITLECSQTMGHDKMYWYQQDPGMELHLIHYSYGVNSTEKGDLSSESTVSRIRTEHFPLTLESARPSHTSQYLCASSEVGLAPTQYFGPGTRLTVL.

The rearrangement uses TRBV19 and TRBJ2-5; 7 bases are a match to TRBD1. Germline V CDR1 and CDR2: LNHDA, SQIVND (reference sequence). The V segment lost 8 bases and the J segment 0 bases; nucleotides outside the gene matches: 9. This CDR3 contains 15 residues. The CDR3 coding sequence is TGTGCCAGTTCCAGACAGGGCCCGTACCAAGAGACCCAGTACTTC. This codes for CASSRQGPYQETQYF.

The chain employs TRBV5-1 and TRBJ2-2; TRBD1 might be the D (6 bases). Trimming took off 4 bases at V and 2 bases at J, with 15 bases between the two ends. The length of the CDR3 is 16 residues. Germline V gives CDR1 SGHRS, CDR2 YFSETQ. The CDR3 DNA is TGCGCCAGCAGCCCACCGACAGGATCAAACACCGGGGAGCTGTTTTTT. Translated, it gives CASSPPTGSNTGELFF.

The chain combines TRBV6-5 with TRBJ2-1, with 9 nucleotides matching TRBD1. The V segment lost 4 bases and the J segment 2 bases; nucleotides outside the gene matches: 6. Germline CDR1 is MNHEY and CDR2 is SVGAGI. This CDR3 has 16 amino acids. The CDR3 is CASSSTGTGTYNEQFF. CDR3 DNA: TGTGCCAGCAGTTCGACCGGGACAGGGACCTACAATGAGCAGTTCTTC.

This rearrangement joins TRBV19 to TRBJ1-5, with 8 bases lining up with TRBD1. The CDR3 is 15 residues long. CDR1 is LNHDA and CDR2 is SQIVND in the germline V gene (reference sequence). J was trimmed by 1 base and V by 5 bases; bases with no gene match: 4. The DNA for the CDR3 is TGTGCCAGTAGTGGACAGGGTACGAGCAATCAGCCCCAGCATTTT. Its translation is CASSGQGTSNQPQHF.

The rearrangement uses TRBV7-6 and TRBJ2-5; 11 nucleotides align to TRBD2. Germline V gene lookup returns CDR1 SGHVS and CDR2 FNYEAQ. The CDR3 runs to 15 residues. J lost 5 bases, V lost 2 bases, and 4 bases had no gene match. DNA for the CDR3: TGTGCCAGCAGCTTAAGGACTAGCGGGCGGGAGACCCAGTACTTC. Translation: CASSLRTSGRETQYF.

The V and J genes are TRBV4-3 and TRBJ2-1; tentatively, D is TRBD1 or TRBD2 (6 bases each). CDR1 and CDR2 (germline): LGHNA, YSLEER. CDR3 length equals 15 residues. V lost 4 bases to trimming and J lost 6 bases, with 16 bases between them. CDR3 amino acids: CASSLAGGGTNEQFF. As DNA, the CDR3 is TGCGCCAGCAGCCTCGCCGGGGGCGGAACCAATGAGCAGTTCTTC.

The chain is built from TRBV6-1 and TRBJ1-1; possible D gene TRBD1, 6 bases. This CDR3 comprises 13 residues. CDR1 is MNHNS and CDR2 is SASEGT in the germline V gene. V was clipped by 5 bases and J by 3 bases, with 10 bases between them. The CDR3 DNA reads as TGTGCCAGCAGTAATAACAGGGACACTGAAGCTTTCTTT. Translated, it gives CASSNNRDTEAFF.

V and J are TRBV14 and TRBJ1-2; 7 nucleotides agree with TRBD1. CDR3 size: 16 residues. Trimming removed 4 bases from V and 1 base from J; junction bases left unmatched: 9. CDR1 is SGHDN, CDR2 FVKESK, per germline. The CDR3 sequence: CASSLYSGTVNYGYTF. In DNA, the CDR3 is TGTGCCAGCAGCCTTTATTCCGGGACAGTTAACTATGGCTACACCTTC.

The chain recombines TRBV4-2 with TRBJ2-7; maybe TRBD2 (6 bases). CDR1 LGHNA and CDR2 YNFKEQ come from the germline V gene. Between the trimmed V and J ends, which lost 3 bases and 2 bases, there was a span of 17 bases. The CDR3 length is 16 residues. The CDR3 DNA reads as TGTGCCAGCAGCCAGGAACTAGCTGTTACAGCCTACGAGCAGTACTTC. Translated, it gives CASSQELAVTAYEQYF.

V and J are TRBV18 and TRBJ1-5; D is unresolved. Germline V lookup: CDR1 KGHSH, CDR2 LQKENI. This CDR3 has 15 amino acids. Deletions cut 6 bases from V and 3 bases from J, with 15 bases between. DNA of the CDR3: TGTGCCAGCTCTCCCAAAAAAGGGAACAATCAGCCCCAGCATTTT. This gives the protein CASSPKKGNNQPQHF.

The rearrangement links TRBV2 to TRBJ2-1; 8 positions match TRBD2. CDR1 and CDR2 (germline): SNHLY, FYNNEI. V lost 11 bases, J lost 5 bases, and 8 bases stayed unmatched. The CDR3 has 13 amino acids. CDR3 sequence reads: CAGLGTRHNEQFF. CDR3 DNA sequence: TGTGCCGGTTTAGGGACTAGACACAATGAGCAGTTCTTC.

CDR3 coding DNA: TGTGCCAGCAGCTCCCAGGGTCACCAGACCCAGTACTTC. Its translation: CASSSQGHQTQYF. The chain employs TRBV27 and TRBJ2-5; tentative D call: TRBD1 (5 bases). This CDR3 is built from 13 residues. Germline V gene data show CDR1 as MNHEY and CDR2 as SMNVEV (reference sequence). V was cut by 6 bases and J by 6 bases, with 14 bases left in between.

The gene calls are TRBV18 and TRBJ1-4; D uncertain. V was trimmed by 3 bases and J by 0 bases, leaving 5 bases between them. CDR3 length: 14 amino acids. Germline V gives CDR1 KGHSH, CDR2 LQKENI. The CDR3 coding sequence is TGTGCCAGCTCACCGGGTGCAACTAATGAAAAACTGTTTTTT. Translating it yields CASSPGATNEKLFF.

In this sample, this clone turned up a few times. This chain uses TRBV29-1 with TRBJ1-5, with D maybe TRBD1 (5 bases). The germline V and J ends were trimmed by 3 bases and 4 bases, with 10 bases remaining between them. The CDR3 loop spans 13 amino acids. In germline, CDR1 is SQVTM, CDR2 ANQGSEA. Here the CDR3 reads CSVDLGPNQPQHF. For the CDR3, the DNA is TGCAGCGTTGACCTGGGACCAAATCAGCCCCAGCATTTT.

This clone was counted only a few times. This sequence joins TRBV7-8 and TRBJ1-6; no reliable D call. CDR1 is SGHVS and CDR2 is FQNEAQ in the germline V gene. With 1 base removed from V and 9 bases from J, the gap between germline ends came to 16 bases. The CDR3 spans 16 residues. CDR3 amino acids: CASSLDSLRSFSPLHF. Here the CDR3 DNA reads TGTGCCAGCAGCTTAGACAGTCTACGGTCTTTTTCACCCCTCCACTTT.

This rearrangement joins TRBV28 to TRBJ2-1; 7 bases agree with TRBD1. Per the germline V gene, CDR1 is MDHEN and CDR2 is SYDVKM. The CDR3 extends over 15 amino acids. V trimming: 4 bases; J trimming: 1 base; junction bases outside the gene matches: 4. The CDR3 protein is CASSYRGLSYNEQFF. The CDR3 DNA reads as TGTGCCAGCAGTTACAGGGGTTTGTCCTACAATGAGCAGTTCTTC.

The sample holds a few counts of this clone. This sequence joins TRBV7-9 and TRBJ2-1; 15 bases are shared with TRBD2. Per germline, CDR1 SEHNR and CDR2 FQNEAQ (reference sequence). The CDR3 is 17 residues long. Unmatched junction bases numbered 9, after V lost 5 bases and J lost 7 bases. CDR3 sequence (DNA): TGTGCCAGCAGCCCCCTGGGACTAGCGGGAGGTAGAAATGAGCAGTTCTTC. Its translation is CASSPLGLAGGRNEQFF.

This chain connects TRBV10-1 to TRBJ1-6; maybe TRBD1 (5 bases). V was trimmed by 3 bases and J by 9 bases, leaving 9 bases between them. There are 13 residues in the CDR3. CDR1 and CDR2 from the germline V gene are WNHNN and SYGVQD (reference sequence). CDR3 residues: CASSDLQASPLHF. The DNA for the CDR3 is TGCGCCAGCAGTGACCTACAGGCTTCACCCCTCCACTTT.

This rearrangement joins TRBV4-1 to TRBJ2-3; D ambiguous. Germline CDR1 is MGHRA and CDR2 is YSYEKL. V lost 1 base to trimming and J lost 3 bases, with 11 bases between them. This CDR3 comprises 15 residues. The CDR3 loop reads CASSQVNPRTDTQYF. For the CDR3, the DNA is TGCGCCAGCAGCCAAGTTAACCCCCGAACAGATACGCAGTATTTT.

The gene calls are TRBV7-2 and TRBJ2-7, with a weak D call TRBD1 (6 bases). The CDR3 length is 13 residues. Germline V gene sequence: CDR1 SGHTA, CDR2 FQGNSA. V lost 5 bases and J lost 7, with 15 bases in between. The CDR3 DNA follows: TGTGCCAGCAGCAAAGGGACACTGGGAGAGCAGTACTTC. Its translation: CASSKGTLGEQYF.

This clone occurred a few times. The V and J genes are TRBV5-8 and TRBJ2-1; 11 nucleotides agree with TRBD1. The V gene's germline CDR1 is SGHTS and CDR2 YDEGEE. The CDR3 loop spans 15 amino acids. Losses at the gene ends were 3 bases for V and 8 bases for J; bases not matched to a gene: 7. CDR3 loop: CASSWGQGGFDEQFF. CDR3 nucleotides: TGTGCCAGCAGCTGGGGACAGGGGGGGTTCGATGAGCAGTTCTTC.

V usage is TRBV11-2 and J usage is TRBJ2-1; D possibly corresponds to TRBD1 (6 bases). The CDR3 consists of 15 residues. Germline-derived CDR1 and CDR2 are SGHAT and FQNNGV. Trimming left V 1 base short and J 3 bases short, with 10 bases between. The CDR3 protein is CASSLGLGGYNEQFF. The CDR3 DNA reads as TGTGCCAGCAGCTTAGGGCTAGGGGGCTACAATGAGCAGTTCTTC.